The next 22 T cell receptor beta chains were all read from a single sample in a study of Graves' ophthalmopathy and Graves' hyperthyroidism. Scientists amplified the TCR beta CDR3 regions from RNA transcripts. HTBI primers were employed in first-round RT-PCR, then a second-round multiplex PCR followed. MiXCR, applied by TCRdb to the multiplex PCR reads, yields one record per CDR3 protein. This table has hundreds of thousands of distinct CDR3 sequences, 20% to 25% appearing once. Sequencing used peripheral blood. Every receptor here comes from a woman between 18 and 29 years old with stable Graves' hyperthyroidism.

This clonotype was detected many times. V is TRBV4-1 and J is TRBJ2-7; 9 nucleotides agree with TRBD2. This CDR3 has 13 amino acids. Germline V CDR1 and CDR2: MGHRA, YSYEKL. Trimming removed 4 bases from V and 5 bases from J; junction bases left unmatched: 3. This CDR3 reads CASSRGTSNEQYF. CDR3 in DNA: TGCGCCAGCAGCCGAGGGACTAGCAACGAGCAGTACTTC.

This chain joins TRBV6-1 and TRBJ1-2; D possibly corresponds to TRBD1 (6 bases). Trimming left V 4 bases short and J 2 bases short, with 17 bases between. The CDR3 has 16 residues. Germline CDR1 is MNHNS and CDR2 is SASEGT. The CDR3 is CASSVRGTTRNYGYTF. Written as DNA, the CDR3 is TGTGCCAGCAGTGTCAGGGGAACGACAAGAAACTATGGCTACACCTTC.

There are many counts of this clonotype. The chain employs TRBV6-1 and TRBJ1-2, with unresolved D. From germline, CDR1 is MNHNS and CDR2 SASEGT. The CDR3 is 12 residues long. Trimming removed 2 bases from V and 1 base from J, with 2 bases in between. The CDR3 DNA reads as TGTGCCAGCAGTGAAAATAACTATGGCTACACCTTC. It codes for CASSENNYGYTF.

This clonotype appeared many times. The genes are TRBV20-1 and TRBJ1-1, with D tentatively TRBD1 (6 bases). Germline V gene lookup returns CDR1 DFQATT and CDR2 SNEGSKA (reference sequence). The V end was cut by 3 bases, the J end by 1 base, with 27 bases between. The CDR3 is made up of 19 amino acids. The CDR3 DNA is TGCAGTGCTAGGCTATTAAAGGCAGGACAGATTCCCCAGAACACTGAAGCTTTCTTT. This translates into CSARLLKAGQIPQNTEAFF.

The sample holds many counts of this clonotype. This rearrangement joins TRBV20-1 to TRBJ1-6; the D is unclear. The V end lost 6 bases, the J end lost 0 bases, and 9 bases lay between the germline ends. The CDR3 totals 14 residues. Looked up from germline, CDR1 is DFQATT and CDR2 is SNEGSKA (reference sequence). The CDR3 bases are TGCAGTGCCTTGTATAGCTCCTATAATTCACCCCTCCACTTT. This sequence encodes CSALYSSYNSPLHF.

This clonotype was recorded many times. The CDR3, as DNA: TGTGCCAGCAGTTCCCTAAGGGACAAAGGGAACACTGAAGCTTTCTTT. This encodes CASSSLRDKGNTEAFF. The rearrangement uses TRBV27 and TRBJ1-1, with D perhaps TRBD1 (6 bases). Trimming took off 4 bases at V and 1 base at J, with 16 bases between the two ends. Germline V gene sequence: CDR1 MNHEY, CDR2 SMNVEV (reference sequence). This CDR3 is built from 16 residues.

This clonotype was counted at least ten times. The J gene is TRBJ2-6, the V gene TRBV7-3, with D unresolved. The CDR3 extends over 15 amino acids. V was cut by 5 bases and J by 0 bases, with 8 bases left in between. The germline CDR1 and CDR2 sequences are SGHTA and FQGTGA. CDR3 nucleotides: TGTGCCAGCAGCCTCTCAAGCTCTGGGGCCAACGTCCTGACTTTC. Amino acids: CASSLSSSGANVLTF.

This clonotype occurred many times. The CDR3 loop is CASSYSKAKEQYF. Written as DNA, the CDR3 is TGTGCCAGCAGTTACTCGAAGGCCAAGGAGCAGTACTTC. This sequence joins TRBV6-2 or TRBV6-3 and TRBJ2-7; D is unclear. V shed 0 bases and J shed 7 bases, with 10 bases lying between them. Germline V gene data show CDR1 as MNHEY and CDR2 as SVGEGT. The CDR3 has 13 residues.

This clonotype was observed at least ten times. The V gene is TRBV29-1, the J gene TRBJ2-7; 8 bases match TRBD1. Trimming removed 6 bases from V and 3 bases from J; junction bases left unmatched: 7. CDR1 SQVTM and CDR2 ANQGSEA come from the germline V gene. The CDR3 loop spans 13 amino acids. CDR3 nucleotides: TGCAGCGTGGCCGGGACAGGAGACTACGAGCAGTACTTC. It is translated as CSVAGTGDYEQYF.

This clonotype was picked up many times. V gene TRBV30 combines with J gene TRBJ1-3; a weak D match, TRBD1 (6 bases). Looked up from germline, CDR1 is GTSNPN and CDR2 is SVGIG (reference sequence). Trimming removed 7 bases at V and 0 bases at J, with 10 bases between. This CDR3 spans 13 amino acids. CDR3 loop: CASAGDSGNTIYF. The CDR3 bases are TGTGCCTCTGCAGGGGACTCTGGAAACACCATATATTTT.

This clonotype was counted at least ten times. The chain uses TRBV15 and TRBJ1-5; tentative D call: TRBD1 (5 bases). The germline V gene has CDR1 LNHNV and CDR2 YYDKDF (reference sequence). CDR3 size: 14 residues. V was trimmed by 3 bases and J by 5 bases, leaving 11 bases between them. The CDR3 region has the DNA TGTGCCACCAGCAGTGACTCAGGGTATCAGCCCCAGCATTTT. This encodes CATSSDSGYQPQHF.

There are many counts of this clonotype. This chain joins TRBV18 and TRBJ1-2, with D unresolved. This CDR3 comprises 12 residues. Trimming cost V 6 bases and J 6 bases, with 11 bases left between them. Germline CDR1 is KGHSH and CDR2 is LQKENI. In nucleotides, the CDR3 is TGTGCCAGCTCCGGCGGGGTTGATGGCTACACCTTC. As protein: CASSGGVDGYTF.

As for this clonotype: One junction end disagrees with the germline gene, perhaps due to a read error. V and J are TRBV12-3 or TRBV12-4 and TRBJ1-1; D is perhaps TRBD1 (5 bases). This CDR3 comprises 13 residues. The CDR3, as DNA: TGTGCCTGCAGTTTCGTTCTTCGGACAGAAGCTTTCTTT. Encoded protein: CACSFVLRTEAFF.

This clonotype has a count of ten or more. The V and J genes are TRBV5-1 and TRBJ1-5; D is unresolved. V lost 0 bases and J 1 base, leaving 8 bases between the germline ends. Germline V gene lookup returns CDR1 SGHRS and CDR2 YFSETQ. The CDR3 length is 15 residues. The DNA for the CDR3 is TGCGCCAGCAGCTTGGACCCGAGCAGCAATCAGCCCCAGCATTTT. Amino acid sequence: CASSLDPSSNQPQHF.

This chain links TRBV5-1 with TRBJ2-7; 14 bases match TRBD2. Germline V gives CDR1 SGHRS, CDR2 YFSETQ. This CDR3 contains 14 residues. Trimming took 4 bases from V and 7 from J; bases not matched to a gene: 4. In nucleotides, the CDR3 is TGCGCCAGCAGCGGGAGACTAGCGGGAGGGGAGCAGTACTTC. It is translated as CASSGRLAGGEQYF.

The chain uses TRBV12-3 or TRBV12-4 and TRBJ1-1, with 8 bases fitting TRBD1. This CDR3 is 13 amino acids long. Germline trimming cut 6 bases from V and 5 bases from J; bases unmatched to any gene: 5. As DNA, the CDR3 is TGTGCCAGCAGACCTAGACAGGGGACTGAAGCTTTCTTT. Translated: CASRPRQGTEAFF.

This clonotype was observed many times. The gene calls are TRBV6-1 and TRBJ1-2, with D tentatively TRBD1 (5 bases). CDR1 is MNHNS and CDR2 is SASEGT in the germline V gene. V shed 6 bases and J shed 2 bases, with 16 bases lying between them. The CDR3 length is 15 residues. CDR3 sequence reads: CASSSTRDGNYGYTF. CDR3 sequence (DNA): TGTGCCAGCAGCTCAACCCGGGACGGGAACTATGGCTACACCTTC.

This clonotype was seen repeatedly, ten times or more. The chain is built from TRBV7-9 and TRBJ1-2; D may be TRBD1 (6 bases). The germline gives CDR1 SEHNR, CDR2 FQNEAQ (reference sequence). The ends were cut back, 1 base at V and 3 bases at J, with 9 bases in the middle. The CDR3 has 14 residues. The CDR3 loop is CASSLGDTDYGYTF. Written as DNA, the CDR3 is TGTGCCAGCAGCTTAGGGGACACCGACTATGGCTACACCTTC.

This clonotype was observed at least ten times. V and J are TRBV28 and TRBJ1-1; no firm D call. The germline V gene encodes CDR1 MDHEN and CDR2 SYDVKM. V lost 4 bases and J 2 bases, leaving 14 bases between the germline ends. This CDR3 has 15 residues. CDR3 sequence: CASSWPRSVNTEAFF. CDR3 bases: TGTGCCAGCAGTTGGCCGAGGTCCGTTAACACTGAAGCTTTCTTT.

This clonotype occurred many times. The chain carries TRBV5-6 and TRBJ2-7; D remains ambiguous. Trimming removed 2 bases from V and 3 bases from J, with 9 bases in between. The CDR3 length is 13 residues. The germline CDR1 and CDR2 sequences are SGHDT and YYEEEE. The CDR3 DNA reads TGTGCCAGCAGCTTTACGGACGGCTACGAGCAGTACTTC. It yields the protein CASSFTDGYEQYF. The full variable domain, completed using reference TRBV5-6 and TRBJ2-7, is DAGVTQSPTHLIKTRGQQVTLRCSPKSGHDTVSWYQQALGQGPQFIFQYYEEEERQRGNFPDRFSGHQFPNYSSELNVNALLLGDSALYLCASSFTDGYEQYFGPGTRLTVT.

The gene calls are TRBV6-1 and TRBJ2-3; 10 nucleotides agree with TRBD2. CDR3 length: 14 amino acids. The germline gives CDR1 MNHNS, CDR2 SASEGT. V was pared by 6 bases and J by 7 bases, with 7 bases of the junction left unmatched. The CDR3 sequence: CASRRAGGPNTQYF. In nucleotides, the CDR3 is TGTGCCAGCAGGCGAGCGGGAGGGCCTAATACGCAGTATTTT.

Ten or more counts support this clonotype. The rearrangement uses TRBV6-5 and TRBJ1-1, with a tentative D call TRBD1 (5 bases). The CDR3 loop spans 15 amino acids. CDR1 is MNHEY, CDR2 SVGAGI, per germline. The V end was cut by 0 bases, the J end by 5 bases, with 13 bases between. The CDR3 here is CASSYSRGEGTEAFF. CDR3 DNA: TGTGCCAGCAGTTACTCGAGAGGGGAAGGGACTGAAGCTTTCTTT.